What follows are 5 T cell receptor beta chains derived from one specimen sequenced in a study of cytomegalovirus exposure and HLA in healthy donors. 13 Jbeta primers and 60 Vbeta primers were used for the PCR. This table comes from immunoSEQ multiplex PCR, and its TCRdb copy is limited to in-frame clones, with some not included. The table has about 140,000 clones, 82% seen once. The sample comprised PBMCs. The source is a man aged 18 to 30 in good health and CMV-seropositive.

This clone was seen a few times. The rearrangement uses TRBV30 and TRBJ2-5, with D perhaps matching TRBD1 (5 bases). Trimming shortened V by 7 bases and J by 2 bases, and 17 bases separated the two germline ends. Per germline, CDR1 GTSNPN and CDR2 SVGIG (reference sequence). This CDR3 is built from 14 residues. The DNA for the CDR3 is TGTGCCTTCTCCAGGGATGTTGAGCAAGAGACCCAGTACTTC. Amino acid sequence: CAFSRDVEQETQYF. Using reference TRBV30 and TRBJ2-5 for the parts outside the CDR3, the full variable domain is SQTIHQWPATLVQPVGSPLSLECTVEGTSNPNLYWYRQAAGRGLQLLFYSVGIGQISSEVPQNLSASRPQDRQFILSSKKLLLSDSGFYLCAFSRDVEQETQYFGPGTRLLVL.

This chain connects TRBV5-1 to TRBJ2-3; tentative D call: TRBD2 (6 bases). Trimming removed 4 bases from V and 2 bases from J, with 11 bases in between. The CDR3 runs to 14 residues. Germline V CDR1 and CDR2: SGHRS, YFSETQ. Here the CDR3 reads CASSAGDFTDTQYF. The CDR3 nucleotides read TGCGCCAGCAGCGCCGGGGACTTCACAGATACGCAGTATTTT.

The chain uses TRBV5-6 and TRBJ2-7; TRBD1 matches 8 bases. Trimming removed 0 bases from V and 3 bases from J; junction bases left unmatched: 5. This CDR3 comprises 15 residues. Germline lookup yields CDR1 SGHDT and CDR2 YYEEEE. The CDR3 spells CASSLEDRGNYEQYF. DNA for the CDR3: TGTGCCAGCAGCTTGGAAGACAGGGGAAACTACGAGCAGTACTTC.

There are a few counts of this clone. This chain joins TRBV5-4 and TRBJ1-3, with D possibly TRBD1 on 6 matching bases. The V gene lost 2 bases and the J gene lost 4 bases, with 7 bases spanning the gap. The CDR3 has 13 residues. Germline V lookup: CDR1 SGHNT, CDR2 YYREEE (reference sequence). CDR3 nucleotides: TGTGCCAGCAGCTTCGGACAGGGAAACACCATATATTTT. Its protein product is CASSFGQGNTIYF.

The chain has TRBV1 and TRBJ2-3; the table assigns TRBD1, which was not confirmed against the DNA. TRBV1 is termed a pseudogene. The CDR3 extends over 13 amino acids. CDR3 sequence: CTSSQDRGRGRHF. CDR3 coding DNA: TGCACCAGCAGCCAAGATAGAGGCAGGGGGCGGCATTTT.